Listed here are 31 T cell receptor beta chains from one sample, sequenced in a study of response to subunit inactivated influenza vaccine. TCRdb analysed the RT-PCR reads with MiXCR anew, one entry per CDR3 protein. The repertoire holds about 240,000 distinct CDR3 sequences, with more than 10% as singletons. Material: non-naive T cells sorted from PBMCs, obtained 14 to 15 days before vaccination. These receptors all come from a man in his fifties or sixties who received an inactivated influenza vaccine.

V gene TRBV20-1 combines with J gene TRBJ1-5; D gene unclear. Germline V CDR1 and CDR2: DFQATT, SNEGSKA (reference sequence). Trimming cost V 0 bases and J 2 bases, with 11 bases left between them. The length of the CDR3 is 15 residues. The CDR3 region is CSARDWKFGNQPQHF. In DNA form, the CDR3 reads TGCAGTGCTAGAGATTGGAAGTTCGGCAATCAGCCCCAGCATTTT.

The V call is TRBV10-3, the J call TRBJ2-1, with 9 positions matching TRBD2. The CDR3 sequence is 21 residues long. In germline, CDR1 is ENHRY, CDR2 SYGVKD. V was clipped by 2 bases and J by 8 bases; unmatched bases: 25. The CDR3 sequence is CAISEPRQTGPWREGSDEQFF. As DNA, the CDR3 is TGTGCCATCAGTGAGCCCCGACAGACTGGGCCTTGGCGGGAGGGAAGCGATGAGCAGTTCTTC.

The chain uses TRBV28 and TRBJ2-3; TRBD1 might be the D (5 bases). This CDR3 contains 15 residues. V dropped 5 bases and J dropped 8 bases, with 20 bases sitting between them. Germline assignment: CDR1 MDHEN and CDR2 SYDVKM. This chain's CDR3 is CASSNPGSAQGTQYF. The CDR3 nucleotides are TGTGCCAGCAGTAACCCGGGCAGCGCCCAGGGTACGCAGTATTTT.

This clonotype showed up just a few times. The rearrangement uses TRBV5-6 and TRBJ1-2; TRBD1 might be the D (6 bases). This CDR3 has 15 amino acids. V dropped 1 base and J dropped 4 bases, with 14 bases sitting between them. Germline CDR1 is SGHDT and CDR2 is YYEEEE. CDR3 residues: CASSLRGALGYGYTF. Here the CDR3 DNA reads TGTGCCAGCAGCTTGCGGGGGGCGCTCGGCTATGGCTACACCTTC.

This clonotype has ten or more counts. CDR3 bases: TGCGCCAGCAGCTTGAGGGAATCGGCTGAAGCTTTCTTT. Amino acid sequence: CASSLRESAEAFF. J is TRBJ1-1 and V is TRBV5-1, with D unresolved. The CDR3 is 13 amino acids. Germline V gene lookup returns CDR1 SGHRS and CDR2 YFSETQ. Trimming left V 1 base short and J 6 bases short, with 10 bases between.

This clonotype appeared a few times. V gene TRBV12-3 or TRBV12-4 combines with J gene TRBJ2-7; no clear D. V lost 3 bases, J lost 5 bases, and 17 bases lay in between. This CDR3 is 15 amino acids long. The CDR3 region has the DNA TGTGCCAGCAGTTTCGAGTGGGTTTCTCACCACGAGCAGTACTTC. It is translated as CASSFEWVSHHEQYF.

This clonotype was detected ten times or more. The chain couples TRBV7-9 to TRBJ2-3; 11 bases are shared with TRBD2. CDR1 SEHNR and CDR2 FQNEAQ come from the germline V gene (reference sequence). The CDR3 loop spans 17 amino acids. After removal of 6 bases from V and 2 bases from J, the junction contained 10 bases not matched to a gene. In DNA, the CDR3 is TGTGCCAGCAGACCCCCGTTAGCGGGGGGGATCACAGATACGCAGTATTTT. Translating it yields CASRPPLAGGITDTQYF.

The chain couples TRBV20-1 to TRBJ2-3; D gene unclear. The V end lost 5 bases, the J end lost 1 base, and 13 bases lay between the germline ends. The CDR3 loop spans 14 amino acids. Per germline, CDR1 DFQATT and CDR2 SNEGSKA (reference sequence). CDR3: CSAPHSGRTDTQYF. The CDR3 DNA reads TGCAGTGCTCCCCATTCCGGACGCACAGATACGCAGTATTTT.

This clonotype has more than one count but fewer than ten. The V call is TRBV6-2 or TRBV6-3, the J call TRBJ2-5, with no clear D. The CDR3 runs 13 residues. Trimming took off 7 bases at V and 5 bases at J, with 14 bases between the two ends. From germline, CDR1 is MNHEY and CDR2 SVGEGT. The CDR3 reads CASTRVLRETQYF. DNA of the CDR3: TGTGCCAGCACCCGAGTCCTGAGGGAGACCCAGTACTTC.

The chain couples TRBV6-1 to TRBJ2-7, with 9 bases lining up with TRBD1. Germline V gene lookup returns CDR1 MNHNS and CDR2 SASEGT. The V gene end was trimmed by 6 bases and the J gene end by 2 bases; junction bases not matched to a gene: 11. The CDR3 loop spans 16 amino acids. The CDR3 DNA reads TGTGCCAGCAGCAAACGACCGGGACAGGGAGCCTACGAGCAGTACTTC. It is translated as CASSKRPGQGAYEQYF.

In its sample, this clonotype was seen a few times. The rearrangement links TRBV6-5 to TRBJ1-3; D gene ambiguous. This CDR3 has 11 amino acids. V was cut by 7 bases and J by 4 bases, with 5 bases left in between. CDR1 is MNHEY, CDR2 SVGAGI, per germline. Here the CDR3 reads CASIRGNTIYF. CDR3 bases: TGTGCCAGCATCAGAGGAAACACCATATATTTT.

This clonotype was counted many times. The chain couples TRBV29-1 to TRBJ2-7; 9 bases agree with TRBD1. V lost 7 bases, J lost 3 bases, and 7 bases stayed unmatched. The CDR3 spans 13 residues. Germline V gene data show CDR1 as SQVTM and CDR2 as ANQGSEA. CDR3: CSAKGQGGYEQYF. The CDR3 nucleotides are TGCAGCGCAAAGGGACAGGGCGGCTACGAGCAGTACTTC.

The V and J genes are TRBV6-5 and TRBJ2-7; D is undetermined. Per the germline V gene, CDR1 is MNHEY and CDR2 is SVGAGI. The ends were cut back, 0 bases at V and 2 bases at J, with 14 bases in the middle. This CDR3 comprises 16 residues. The CDR3 DNA follows: TGTGCCAGCAGTTACTCGCTTCAGATAGGAGCCTACGAGCAGTACTTC. Translating it yields CASSYSLQIGAYEQYF.

The chain couples TRBV10-2 to TRBJ1-1; D is undetermined. The germline CDR1 and CDR2 sequences are WSHSY and SAAADI. V lost 3 bases and J 1 base, leaving 9 bases between the germline ends. The CDR3 sequence is 14 residues long. This CDR3 is CASSDPAQNTEAFF. The CDR3 DNA sequence: TGCGCCAGCAGTGACCCGGCTCAGAACACTGAAGCTTTCTTT.

The sample holds a few counts of this clonotype. The gene calls are TRBV3-1 and TRBJ2-5; D is undetermined. The germline V gene encodes CDR1 LGHDT and CDR2 YNNKEL (reference sequence). Deletions cut 7 bases from V and 2 bases from J, with 8 bases between. There are 12 residues in the CDR3. The CDR3 sequence: CASIDLQETQYF. The CDR3 DNA follows: TGTGCCAGCATCGACTTACAAGAGACCCAGTACTTC.

CDR3 loop: CSALSRGNTEAFF. The CDR3 bases are TGCAGTGCTCTGTCCAGGGGGAACACTGAAGCTTTCTTT. The rearrangement links TRBV20-1 to TRBJ1-1; D is possibly TRBD1 (6 bases). CDR3 length: 13 amino acids. CDR1 is DFQATT and CDR2 is SNEGSKA in the germline V gene (reference sequence). The ends were cut back, 5 bases at V and 1 base at J, with 11 bases in the middle.

This clonotype was picked up a small number of times. The genes are TRBV4-1 and TRBJ1-2, with no clear D. The CDR3 sequence is 14 residues long. The V end lost 1 base, the J end lost 2 bases, and 8 bases lay between the germline ends. CDR1 is MGHRA, CDR2 YSYEKL, per germline. The CDR3 region is CASSQAPGNYGYTF. In DNA, the CDR3 is TGCGCCAGCAGCCAAGCTCCGGGAAACTATGGCTACACCTTC.

This clonotype has more than one count but fewer than ten. V gene TRBV12-3 or TRBV12-4 combines with J gene TRBJ2-7, with D hard to call. V was shortened by 6 bases and J by 3 bases, with 12 bases between the two germline ends. CDR3 length: 13 residues. CDR3 region: CASSYGLLYEQYF. The DNA of the CDR3 is TGTGCCAGCAGCTACGGGCTACTCTACGAGCAGTACTTC.

The CDR3 spells CASSPGGGGSYEQYF. The CDR3 DNA is TGTGCCAGCAGCCCCGGGGGAGGGGGGTCCTACGAGCAGTACTTC. V gene TRBV5-4 combines with J gene TRBJ2-7, with D perhaps matching TRBD2 (7 bases). The CDR3 is 15 residues long. The ends were cut back, 4 bases at V and 1 base at J, with 15 bases in the middle. Germline lookup yields CDR1 SGHNT and CDR2 YYREEE (reference sequence).

This clonotype has at least ten counts. V is TRBV25-1 and J is TRBJ1-2; 7 bases match TRBD1. CDR1 is MGHDK and CDR2 is SYGVNS in the germline V gene. There are 12 residues in the CDR3. J lost 7 bases, V lost 6 bases, and 5 bases had no gene match. The CDR3 loop is CASSVYRGGYTF. The CDR3 nucleotides are TGTGCCAGCAGCGTCTACAGGGGTGGCTACACCTTC.

This clonotype was seen more than once but under ten times. The V call is TRBV10-3, the J call TRBJ2-3; TRBD2 agrees at 7 bases. The CDR3 covers 14 residues. The germline gives CDR1 ENHRY, CDR2 SYGVKD. Trimming at V came to 6 bases and at J to 2 bases, leaving 5 bases not matched to a gene. The CDR3 region has the DNA TGTGCCATCAGGTCTAGCGGATCCACAGATACGCAGTATTTT. As protein: CAIRSSGSTDTQYF.

Only a few counts were recorded for this clonotype. The chain carries TRBV7-2 and TRBJ2-1; 13 nucleotides agree with TRBD2. The germline V gene encodes CDR1 SGHTA and CDR2 FQGNSA. The CDR3 has 16 amino acids. Losses at the gene ends were 2 bases for V and 9 bases for J; bases not matched to a gene: 7. The CDR3 bases are TGTGCCAGCAGCTTATGGACTAGCGGGGGAAGGTTTGAGCAGTTCTTC. Its protein product is CASSLWTSGGRFEQFF.

There are a few counts of this clonotype. This chain connects TRBV6-5 to TRBJ1-1; no clear D. V was clipped by 0 bases and J by 1 base, with 18 bases between them. There are 18 residues in the CDR3. In germline, CDR1 is MNHEY, CDR2 SVGAGI. The DNA of the CDR3 is TGTGCCAGCAGTTACTCTAGGCGGAGTTTATTTGCGAACACTGAAGCTTTCTTT. This encodes CASSYSRRSLFANTEAFF.

Comments on this clonotype: A read error may explain this, as a much larger clone is one base away. No conserved phenylalanine or tryptophan ends this CDR3, so it is likely a read error. The chain couples TRBV2 to TRBJ2-7, with D possibly being TRBD1 (5 bases). The CDR3 has 14 amino acids. Germline CDR1 reads SNHLY; CDR2 reads FYNNEI. V was pared by 4 bases and J by 2 bases, with 12 bases between. DNA of the CDR3: TGTGCCAGCAGTGGGCAGGGATTAGCCTACGAGCAGTACCTC. As protein: CASSGQGLAYEQYL.

The sample holds a few counts of this clonotype. This rearrangement joins TRBV9 to TRBJ2-3, with D perhaps matching TRBD1 (5 bases). Germline V CDR1 and CDR2: SGDLS, YYNGEE. V dropped 3 bases and J dropped 3 bases, with 14 bases sitting between them. This CDR3 spans 15 amino acids. The CDR3 here is CASSGGHGITDTQYF. The CDR3 DNA follows: TGTGCCAGCAGCGGCGGACATGGGATAACAGATACGCAGTATTTT.

The chain recombines TRBV21-1 with TRBJ2-3; the D call of TRBD2 is as the table states it, not checked on the DNA. TRBV21-1 counts as a pseudogene. CDR3 length: 18 amino acids. CDR3 coding DNA: TGTGCCAGCAGCAAAGCACTAGCGGGAGGGCAGAGTACAGATACGCAGTATTTT. Translation: CASSKALAGGQSTDTQYF.

This clonotype was found many times. The chain recombines TRBV5-1 with TRBJ1-3; maybe TRBD1 (5 bases). This CDR3 is 15 amino acids long. Looked up from germline, CDR1 is SGHRS and CDR2 is YFSETQ. Trimming pared 2 bases from V and 1 base from J, leaving 10 bases between. The CDR3 protein is CASSFGSGSGNTIYF. DNA of the CDR3: TGCGCCAGCAGCTTCGGCTCAGGGTCTGGAAACACCATATATTTT.

The CDR3 loop is CSARPSSIDIQYF. CDR3 coding DNA: TGCAGTGCTAGGCCCTCGAGCATAGACATTCAGTACTTC. The chain uses TRBV20-1 and TRBJ2-4; D gene uncertain. The CDR3 loop spans 13 amino acids. Trimming removed 3 bases at V and 8 bases at J, with 14 bases between. CDR1 is DFQATT and CDR2 is SNEGSKA in the germline V gene (reference sequence).

This clonotype was recorded a few times. The chain joins TRBV28 to TRBJ1-5; D is unresolved. Trimming removed 3 bases at V and 0 bases at J, with 15 bases between. Germline loops: CDR1 MDHEN, CDR2 SYDVKM. This CDR3 is 17 amino acids long. Here the CDR3 DNA reads TGTGCCAGCAGTTTTCCCCAACAAGTCTATAGCAATCAGCCCCAGCATTTT. Translated, it gives CASSFPQQVYSNQPQHF.

This clonotype has only a few counts. V usage is TRBV29-1 and J usage is TRBJ2-3; no firm D call. CDR1 and CDR2 from the germline V gene are SQVTM and ANQGSEA. There are 12 residues in the CDR3. The germline V and J ends were trimmed by 8 bases and 5 bases, with 14 bases remaining between them. CDR3 region: CSIAPNRDTQYF. The CDR3 DNA follows: TGCAGCATCGCCCCGAACAGAGATACGCAGTATTTT.

CDR3 coding DNA: TGCGCCAGCAGCCACCTCGGGCAGGGGGGGCTCAATCAGCCCCAGCATTTT. Translation: CASSHLGQGGLNQPQHF. The V and J genes are TRBV4-1 and TRBJ1-5; TRBD1 matches at 7 bases. Germline loops: CDR1 MGHRA, CDR2 YSYEKL. The CDR3 is made up of 17 amino acids. With 3 bases clipped from V and 3 bases from J, the junction kept 11 bases outside the gene matches.